One sample yielded the 20 T cell receptor beta chains listed below, sequenced in a study of T cell responses to AZD1222 COVID-19 vaccine. The assay was immunoSEQ multiplex PCR, and TCRdb's table has in-frame clones only and misses some. The table records around 160,000 clones, 92% of them present only once. The sequencing here drew on peripheral blood, taken 28 days after the second AZD1222 dose. Receptors were obtained from an adult who received the AZD1222 COVID-19 vaccine.

This chain uses TRBV10-2 with TRBJ2-7; unclear D gene. The V end lost 4 bases, the J end lost 7 bases, and 17 bases lay between the germline ends. In germline, CDR1 is WSHSY, CDR2 SAAADI. The CDR3 is 14 amino acids. CDR3 amino acids: CASSARRILEEQYF. The CDR3 DNA follows: TGCGCCAGCAGTGCCCGCCGGATCTTAGAGGAGCAGTACTTC.

This sequence joins TRBV19 and TRBJ1-1, with D tentatively TRBD1 (6 bases). Germline lookup yields CDR1 LNHDA and CDR2 SQIVND (reference sequence). This CDR3 is built from 13 residues. V was pared by 5 bases and J by 5 bases, with 12 bases between. As DNA, the CDR3 is TGTGCCAGTAGTCTACAGGGTGGAACTGAAGCTTTCTTT. It is translated as CASSLQGGTEAFF.

The chain carries TRBV28 and TRBJ1-1; D ambiguous. Germline V lookup: CDR1 MDHEN, CDR2 SYDVKM. V was cut by 4 bases and J by 1 base, with 7 bases left in between. This CDR3 is 13 amino acids long. The CDR3: CASSSLENTEAFF. The CDR3 nucleotides are TGTGCCAGCAGTTCACTAGAGAACACTGAAGCTTTCTTT.

The rearrangement uses TRBV5-1 and TRBJ2-1, with 8 nucleotides matching TRBD2. This CDR3 is 18 amino acids long. Losses at the gene ends were 0 bases for V and 4 bases for J; bases not matched to a gene: 12. Looked up from germline, CDR1 is SGHRS and CDR2 is YFSETQ. The chain's CDR3 is CASSLEIAGGGIYNEQFF. The CDR3 DNA is TGCGCCAGCAGCTTGGAGATTGCGGGGGGCGGTATTTACAATGAGCAGTTCTTC.

This rearrangement joins TRBV28 to TRBJ1-4, with TRBD1 matching 9 bases. Trimming removed 6 bases from V and 14 bases from J; junction bases left unmatched: 16. The CDR3 is made up of 15 amino acids. Germline CDR1 MDHEN, CDR2 SYDVKM. The CDR3 protein is CASRPPGQGLPGLFF. In DNA, the CDR3 is TGTGCCAGCAGGCCTCCGGGACAGGGTCTCCCCGGGCTGTTTTTT.

The chain uses TRBV19 and TRBJ2-2; tentatively, D is TRBD1 (7 bases). V lost 0 bases to trimming and J lost 5 bases, with 22 bases between them. CDR3 length: 19 amino acids. Germline V CDR1 and CDR2: LNHDA, SQIVND (reference sequence). The CDR3 nucleotides are TGTGCCAGTAGTATAGATCATCGAGGGGGCGGGATCGGGACCGGGGAGCTGTTTTTT. This codes for CASSIDHRGGGIGTGELFF. Drawing the rest from reference TRBV19 and TRBJ2-2, the complete variable domain is DGGITQSPKYLFRKEGQNVTLSCEQNLNHDAMYWYRQDPGQGLRLIYYSQIVNDFQKGDIAEGYSVSREKKESFPLTVTSAQKNPTAFYLCASSIDHRGGGIGTGELFFGEGSRLTVL.

The chain recombines TRBV12-3 or TRBV12-4 with TRBJ2-1; no reliable D call. This CDR3 has 13 residues. Trimming shortened V by 3 bases and J by 5 bases, and 8 bases separated the two germline ends. The CDR3 sequence: CASSFSRNNEQFF. For the CDR3, the DNA is TGTGCCAGCAGTTTCTCGAGAAACAATGAGCAGTTCTTC.

The V and J genes are TRBV6-2 or TRBV6-3 and TRBJ1-5; no reliable D call. Deletions cut 2 bases from V and 1 base from J, with 6 bases between. Germline CDR1 MNHEY, CDR2 SVGEGT. The CDR3 has 14 residues. The CDR3 DNA follows: TGTGCCAGCAGTTACGGACTGAGCAATCAGCCCCAGCATTTT. Amino acid sequence: CASSYGLSNQPQHF.

The gene calls are TRBV19 and TRBJ1-1; D might be TRBD1 (5 bases). Trimming took off 6 bases at V and 4 bases at J, with 12 bases between the two ends. CDR3 size: 13 residues. The germline V gene encodes CDR1 LNHDA and CDR2 SQIVND (reference sequence). The CDR3 here is CASSPPGTTEAFF. The DNA for the CDR3 is TGTGCCAGTAGCCCCCCAGGGACCACTGAAGCTTTCTTT. The whole variable domain, remainder taken from reference TRBV19 and TRBJ1-1, is DGGITQSPKYLFRKEGQNVTLSCEQNLNHDAMYWYRQDPGQGLRLIYYSQIVNDFQKGDIAEGYSVSREKKESFPLTVTSAQKNPTAFYLCASSPPGTTEAFFGQGTRLTVV.

This chain uses TRBV19 with TRBJ2-3, with 10 positions matching TRBD2. This CDR3 spans 19 amino acids. With 5 bases clipped from V and 0 bases from J, the junction kept 14 bases outside the gene matches. Germline V gene data show CDR1 as LNHDA and CDR2 as SQIVND (reference sequence). The CDR3 sequence: CASSRGWLAGVESTDTQYF. In DNA form, the CDR3 reads TGTGCCAGTAGTCGCGGCTGGCTAGCGGGAGTTGAGAGCACAGATACGCAGTATTTT.

The rearrangement uses TRBV25-1 and TRBJ1-2, with TRBD1 as a possible D gene (5 bases). Trimming removed 2 bases from V and 0 bases from J, with 7 bases in between. The V gene's germline CDR1 is MGHDK and CDR2 SYGVNS. The CDR3 spans 14 residues. The chain's CDR3 is CASSEAGTNYGYTF. The CDR3 DNA reads TGTGCCAGCAGTGAAGCAGGGACTAACTATGGCTACACCTTC.

The chain is built from TRBV12-3 or TRBV12-4 and TRBJ2-2; no clear D. The CDR3 is 12 amino acids. The V end was cut by 3 bases, the J end by 8 bases, with 7 bases between. The chain's CDR3 is CASSFWRGELFF. The CDR3 region has the DNA TGTGCCAGCAGTTTCTGGCGGGGGGAGCTGTTTTTT.

With respect to this clone: The germline gene is not matched at one end of the junction; a read error may be the cause. The V call is TRBV4-3, the J call TRBJ1-1; the D gene is possibly TRBD1 (5 bases). The CDR3 spans 15 residues. Germline CDR1 and CDR2: LGHNA and YSLEER. The CDR3 reads CASSQELGRGAEAFF. DNA for the CDR3: TGCGCCAGCAGCCAAGAACTGGGCCGGGGCGCTGAGGCTTTCTTT.

Here the CDR3 DNA reads TGCAGCGTTCTCGGGCTAGCGGGCGCAACCTACGAGCAGTACTTC. Translating it yields CSVLGLAGATYEQYF. The chain employs TRBV29-1 and TRBJ2-7; 8 positions agree with TRBD2. The CDR3 totals 15 residues. Per the germline V gene, CDR1 is SQVTM and CDR2 is ANQGSEA. J was trimmed by 2 bases and V by 5 bases; bases with no gene match: 11.

This chain connects TRBV7-2 to TRBJ2-1, with TRBD1 matching over 9 bases. V trimming: 1 base; J trimming: 6 bases; junction bases outside the gene matches: 1. CDR1 and CDR2 (germline): SGHTA, FQGNSA. There are 14 residues in the CDR3. CDR3 amino acids: CASSLGQGGNEQFF. In DNA, the CDR3 is TGTGCCAGCAGCTTAGGACAGGGGGGCAATGAGCAGTTCTTC.

V gene TRBV29-1 combines with J gene TRBJ1-5, with D tentatively TRBD1 (6 bases). Germline assignment: CDR1 SQVTM and CDR2 ANQGSEA. V lost 1 base to trimming and J lost 6 bases, with 10 bases between them. The CDR3 covers 13 residues. The DNA for the CDR3 is TGCAGCGTTGAAGTCCGAGGGGGTCAGCCCCAGCATTTT. This gives the protein CSVEVRGGQPQHF.

The V call is TRBV28, the J call TRBJ2-3, with TRBD1 matching over 11 bases. Germline CDR1 is MDHEN and CDR2 is SYDVKM. CDR3 length: 15 amino acids. V lost 4 bases, J lost 6 bases, and 6 bases stayed unmatched. The CDR3, as DNA: TGTGCCAGCAGTTCCGGACAGGGGGCTGTGGATACGCAGTATTTT. Encoded protein: CASSSGQGAVDTQYF.

This chain connects TRBV6-5 to TRBJ1-1, with 9 bases aligning to TRBD1. Germline V gives CDR1 MNHEY, CDR2 SVGAGI. The CDR3 is 15 amino acids. With 5 bases clipped from V and 1 base from J, the junction kept 5 bases outside the gene matches. CDR3 sequence reads: CASSRDRVRNTEAFF. The DNA of the CDR3 is TGTGCCAGCAGTCGGGACAGGGTACGGAACACTGAAGCTTTCTTT.

CDR3 region: CASTTGNLRRFF. The CDR3 bases are TGTGCCAGCACCACCGGGAACCTTAGACGGTTCTTC. The chain links TRBV28 to TRBJ2-1; perhaps TRBD2 as D (5 bases). CDR3 length: 12 amino acids. The germline gives CDR1 MDHEN, CDR2 SYDVKM. The V end lost 7 bases, the J end lost 15 bases, and 19 bases lay between the germline ends.

The V gene is TRBV30, the J gene TRBJ2-5; 11 bases are shared with TRBD1. Germline loops: CDR1 GTSNPN, CDR2 SVGIG (reference sequence). J lost 5 bases, V lost 0 bases, and 8 bases had no gene match. This CDR3 contains 16 residues. CDR3 residues: CAWSVGTGGSGETQYF. The CDR3 nucleotides are TGTGCCTGGAGTGTAGGGACAGGGGGTTCAGGGGAGACCCAGTACTTC.